A single sample is the source of the 27 T cell receptor beta chains below, sequenced in a study of tumor-infiltrating lymphocytes in primary liver carcinoma. The tissue used was unsorted bulk material of about 19-33 mg. RNA and DNA were co-extracted from it with the AllPrep DNA/RNA mini kit. A primer matching the constant region was used to make TCR beta cDNA from approximately 0.45 ug of total RNA. A slightly modified ARM-PCR protocol with three nested multiplex PCR rounds produced these TCR beta libraries. Forward primers for TRBV1-TRBV30 and a C-beta reverse primer served the first two PCR rounds, at 10 cycles each. From the multiplex PCR reads, TCRdb called clonotypes with MiXCR, one entry per CDR3 protein. Of about 120,000 distinct CDR3 sequences in the sample, roughly 69% were seen once. The sample consisted of liver tumor tissue from sampling region 1. Subset of the sample: tumor region T1, superior pole. These receptors originate from a woman between 55 and 75 years old with primary liver carcinoma and hepatitis B virus infection.

This clonotype was seen at least ten times. This chain links TRBV11-2 with TRBJ2-7; 7 nucleotides align to TRBD1. This CDR3 spans 15 amino acids. Germline CDR1 reads SGHAT; CDR2 reads FQNNGV. The ends lost 5 bases at V and 3 bases at J; junction bases unmatched: 10. CDR3 DNA: TGTGCCAGCAGCGCGAGTGGGACAGTAAGCTACGAGCAGTACTTC. Its protein is CASSASGTVSYEQYF.

As to this clonotype: Sequence at one end of the junction differs from germline and may be a read error. The J gene is TRBJ2-3, the V gene TRBV11-2, with D tentatively TRBD1 (5 bases). Germline assignment: CDR1 SGHAT and CDR2 FQNNGV. The CDR3 has 16 residues. This CDR3 is CASSWRQSSLSDTKYF. CDR3 sequence (DNA): TGTGCCAGCAGCTGGAGACAGTCCTCCTTATCAGATACGAAGTATTTT.

Note on this clonotype: The germline gene is not matched at one end of the junction; a read error may be the cause. The CDR3: CVSSLRGTGEPFF. The DNA for the CDR3 is TGTGTCAGCAGCTTAAGGGGAACCGGGGAGCCGTTTTTT. The chain links TRBV11-2 to TRBJ2-2; either TRBD1 or TRBD2 may supply D (5 bases each). CDR1 and CDR2 (germline): SGHAT, FQNNGV. This CDR3 comprises 13 residues.

Remarks on this clonotype: One base away lies a much larger clone, so this may be a sequencing read error. CDR3 protein: CDSSLLSNEQFF. As DNA, the CDR3 is TGTGACAGCAGTTTATTGAGCAATGAGCAGTTCTTC. The V gene is TRBV12-3 or TRBV12-4, the J gene TRBJ2-1; unclear D gene. CDR3 size: 12 residues.

V gene TRBV25-1 combines with J gene TRBJ2-5; TRBD2 is a possible D gene (5 bases). Trimming cost V 1 base and J 5 bases, with 14 bases left between them. Germline CDR1 reads MGHDK; CDR2 reads SYGVNS. The CDR3 sequence is 15 residues long. CDR3 in DNA: TGTGCCAGCAGTGAATCCGGACTGGCGAAGGAGACCCAGTACTTC. This sequence encodes CASSESGLAKETQYF.

Notes on this clonotype: At one of its ends the junction is not consistent with the germline gene, which may arise from a read error. V and J are TRBV4-1 and TRBJ2-7; the match to TRBD1 covers 8 bases. CDR3 length equals 19 residues. Germline CDR1 and CDR2: MGHRA and YSYEKL. As DNA, the CDR3 is TGCGGCAGCAGCCCTCGGCACAGGGGGTCGGGAGTACGGGCCTACGAGCAGTACTTC. Its protein is CGSSPRHRGSGVRAYEQYF.

This clonotype was recorded many times. The genes are TRBV29-1 and TRBJ2-2; 7 bases align to TRBD2. The CDR3 has 14 residues. After removal of 7 bases from V and 0 bases from J, the junction contained 5 bases not matched to a gene. Germline V gives CDR1 SQVTM, CDR2 ANQGSEA. The chain's CDR3 is CSAKGLTNTGELFF. The CDR3, as DNA: TGCAGCGCAAAGGGACTAACGAACACCGGGGAGCTGTTTTTT.

By share, this clonotype ranks as medium-sized. V is TRBV11-2 and J is TRBJ2-4; a possible D gene is TRBD2 (5 bases). This CDR3 comprises 14 residues. Per germline, CDR1 SGHAT and CDR2 FQNNGV. The V and J ends lost 0 bases and 6 bases respectively, with 9 bases between them. This CDR3 is CASSLDREGNIQYF. The CDR3 DNA reads as TGTGCCAGCAGCTTAGATCGAGAGGGAAACATTCAGTACTTC. The whole variable domain, filled in from reference TRBV11-2 and TRBJ2-4, reads EAGVAQSPRYKIIEKRQSVAFWCNPISGHATLYWYQQILGQGPKLLIQFQNNGVVDDSQLPKDRFSAERLKGVDSTLKIQPAKLEDSAVYLCASSLDREGNIQYFGAGTRLSVL.

In the case of this clonotype: The germline gene is not matched at one end of the junction; a read error may be the cause. The chain has TRBV11-2 and TRBJ2-2; perhaps TRBD2 as D (5 bases). This CDR3 comprises 14 residues. The V gene's germline CDR1 is SGHAT and CDR2 FQNNGV. This chain's CDR3 is CASRPYRRVGEPFF. DNA for the CDR3: TGTGCCAGCAGGCCTTATAGACGAGTCGGGGAGCCGTTTTTT.

About this clonotype itself: Relative to the germline gene, one junction end is altered; a read error may explain this. J is TRBJ2-1 and V is TRBV11-2; 7 positions match TRBD1. The CDR3 extends over 13 amino acids. The germline V gene encodes CDR1 SGHAT and CDR2 FQNNGV. The CDR3 DNA follows: TGTGTCAGCGAGACAGGGAGCTACAATGAGCAGTCCTTC. This sequence encodes CVSETGSYNEQSF.

Worth noting for this clonotype: This may be a read error: a much more frequent sequence differs by one nucleotide. The gene calls are TRBV29-1 and TRBJ2-5; D is ambiguous. This CDR3 contains 11 residues. CDR1 is SQVTM, CDR2 ANQGSEA, per germline. CDR3 sequence: CSFEAEETQYF. The CDR3 DNA follows: TGCAGCTTTGAGGCGGAAGAGACCCAGTACTTC.

Regarding this clonotype: This is likely a read error, given that the CDR3 carries no conserved phenylalanine or tryptophan at its end. This chain links TRBV11-3 with TRBJ2-3; D gene ambiguous. The CDR3 runs 15 residues. Germline CDR1 SGHNT, CDR2 YENEEA. V was cut by 0 bases and J by 7 bases, with 14 bases left in between. CDR3 protein: CASSLDRHTTYTQYA. For the CDR3, the DNA is TGTGCCAGCAGCTTAGATCGACATACTACATATACGCAGTATGCT.

The chain employs TRBV11-2 and TRBJ2-7; 7 bases map to TRBD2. The V gene's germline CDR1 is SGHAT and CDR2 FQNNGV. The CDR3 spans 13 residues. After removal of 6 bases from V and 4 bases from J, the junction contained 6 bases not matched to a gene. The CDR3 region has the DNA TGTGCCAGCAGTCTAGTGGGGGGGTACGAGCAGTACTTC. Amino acids: CASSLVGGYEQYF.

This clonotype was detected only a few times. The chain joins TRBV30 to TRBJ1-5; D may be TRBD1 (6 bases). Germline assignment: CDR1 GTSNPN and CDR2 SVGIG (reference sequence). V was clipped by 2 bases and J by 4 bases, with 15 bases between them. The CDR3 has 15 residues. The CDR3, as DNA: TGTGCCTGGAGTAACAGGGCGGACCCTAATCAGCCCCAGCATTTT. It translates to CAWSNRADPNQPQHF.

Concerning this clonotype itself: This likely comes from a read error, as the CDR3 has no conserved phenylalanine or tryptophan at its end. The chain has TRBV11-2 and TRBJ2-4, with D possibly being TRBD1 or TRBD2 (5 bases each). Germline V CDR1 and CDR2: SGHAT, FQNNGV. The CDR3 has 14 amino acids. V was shortened by 8 bases and J by 6 bases, with 17 bases between the two germline ends. The CDR3 sequence: CASGTDRNVNIQYS. The CDR3 DNA reads TGTGCCAGCGGGACCGACAGAAACGTAAACATTCAGTACTCC.

As regards this clonotype: This CDR3 fails to terminate in the conserved phenylalanine or tryptophan, so it likely reflects a read error. This sequence joins TRBV11-2 and TRBJ2-5; 11 bases map to TRBD2. The germline V gene encodes CDR1 SGHAT and CDR2 FQNNGV. This CDR3 contains 15 residues. In DNA, the CDR3 is TGTGCAAGCAGCCCCCAACTAGCGGGAGCGGGGACCCAGTACTTA. Encoded protein: CASSPQLAGAGTQYL.

Comments on this clonotype: This may arise from a read error, as a much more abundant clone is one base away. The rearrangement uses TRBV6-6 and TRBJ2-7, with TRBD1 identical over 7 bases. Germline-derived CDR1 and CDR2 are MNHNY and SVGAGI (reference sequence). CDR3 size: 13 residues. CDR3 loop: CASSYGQVSAQCF. The CDR3 DNA is TGTGCCAGCAGTTACGGACAGGTCTCGGCGCAGTGCTTC.

This clonotype was observed a single time. A clone one base away is much larger, so this may be a read error. The V gene is TRBV6-5, the J gene TRBJ2-2; D unclear. Trimming pared 5 bases from V and 4 bases from J, leaving 5 bases between. This CDR3 region has 12 residues. In germline, CDR1 is MNHEY, CDR2 SVGAGI. The CDR3 sequence is CASSQSTGELFF. The CDR3 bases are TGTGCCAGCAGTCAAAGCACCGGGGAGCTGTTTTTT.

This clonotype is termed medium-sized. The CDR3 nucleotides read TGTGCCAGCAGCGCTCCAGGGGTAAAGACCCAGTACTTC. Its protein product is CASSAPGVKTQYF. This chain connects TRBV11-2 to TRBJ2-5, with a tentative D call TRBD1 (6 bases). This CDR3 region has 13 residues. Germline loops: CDR1 SGHAT, CDR2 FQNNGV. Trimming took 5 bases from V and 6 from J, leaving 13 bases between them.

Remarks on this clonotype: This may arise from a read error, as a much more abundant clone is one base away. The chain has TRBV28 and TRBJ2-7, with D unclear. This CDR3 is 14 amino acids long. The germline V gene encodes CDR1 MDHEN and CDR2 SYDVKM. CDR3 amino acids: CASSLGVGRNDQYF. CDR3 in DNA: TGTGCCAGCAGTTTAGGGGTGGGTCGGAACGATCAGTACTTC.

This clonotype was seen at least ten times. The rearrangement uses TRBV12-3 or TRBV12-4 and TRBJ1-1; D not certain. This CDR3 spans 13 amino acids. With 5 bases removed from V and 1 base from J, the gap between germline ends came to 8 bases. CDR3 bases: TGTGCCAGCAGTCATGGACGGAACACTGAAGCTTTCTTT. Encoded protein: CASSHGRNTEAFF.

The chain joins TRBV11-2 to TRBJ2-1, with D perhaps matching TRBD1 (6 bases). Germline values: CDR1 SGHAT, CDR2 FQNNGV. Trimming pared 3 bases from V and 12 bases from J, leaving 21 bases between. The CDR3 runs 15 residues. Written as DNA, the CDR3 is TGTGCCAGCAGCTTGCCTGGATTATGGGACAATTTGCAGTTCTTC. This sequence encodes CASSLPGLWDNLQFF.

This clonotype showed up just once. A read error is possible here, since a much larger clone lies one base away. V usage is TRBV5-4 and J usage is TRBJ2-3; 9 nucleotides agree with TRBD2. The CDR3 has 15 amino acids. From germline, CDR1 is SGHNT and CDR2 YYREEE (reference sequence). Germline trimming cut 4 bases from V and 5 bases from J; bases unmatched to any gene: 8. This chain's CDR3 is CASSRGRAGKDTQYF. CDR3 bases: TGTGCCAGCAGCCGCGGGAGGGCCGGAAAAGATACGCAGTATTTT. Full variable domain (outside the CDR3, taken from reference TRBV5-4 and TRBJ2-3): ETGVTQSPTHLIKTRGQQVTLRCSSQSGHNTVSWYQQALGQGPQFIFQYYREEENGRGNFPPRFSGLQFPNYSSELNVNALELDDSALYLCASSRGRAGKDTQYFGPGTRLTVL.

Comment on this clonotype: The germline gene is not matched at one end of the junction; a read error may be the cause. The chain combines TRBV4-1 with TRBJ1-1; no firm D call. CDR1 and CDR2 from the germline V gene are MGHRA and YSYEKL. The CDR3 has 14 amino acids. The CDR3 reads CASIQGPLGTEAFF. The CDR3 nucleotides are TGTGCCAGCATCCAAGGGCCACTGGGGACTGAAGCTTTCTTT.

Remarks on this clonotype: The junction does not match germline at one end; this may be a read error. This chain joins TRBV12-3 or TRBV12-4 and TRBJ2-2, with 7 nucleotides matching TRBD2. The CDR3 consists of 15 residues. CDR3 sequence reads: CAGSPRGGGDGERFF. The CDR3 nucleotides read TGTGCCGGCAGCCCGCGTGGGGGGGGGGACGGGGAGCGGTTTTTT.

The V gene is TRBV5-1, the J gene TRBJ1-1; D remains ambiguous. The V and J ends lost 0 bases and 2 bases respectively, with 17 bases between them. CDR1 and CDR2 (germline): SGHRS, YFSETQ. The CDR3 has 17 amino acids. CDR3 sequence reads: CASSLVLSAEGNTEAFF. The CDR3 DNA reads as TGCGCCAGCAGCTTGGTACTTTCGGCGGAGGGTAACACTGAAGCTTTCTTT. Full variable domain (remainder filled in from reference TRBV5-1 and TRBJ1-1): KAGVTQTPRYLIKTRGQQVTLSCSPISGHRSVSWYQQTPGQGLQFLFEYFSETQRNKGNFPGRFSGRQFSNSRSEMNVSTLELGDSALYLCASSLVLSAEGNTEAFFGQGTRLTVV.

This clonotype was counted between two and nine times. The rearrangement links TRBV12-3 or TRBV12-4 to TRBJ1-4; a possible D gene is TRBD1 (6 bases). V lost 5 bases, J lost 5 bases, and 21 bases lay in between. The CDR3 consists of 17 residues. CDR3 in amino acids: CASSPHSSTGANEKLFF. In DNA, the CDR3 is TGTGCCAGCAGTCCCCACTCCTCGACAGGCGCCAATGAAAAACTGTTTTTT.